The source of this T cell receptor beta chain is a study of blood T cell repertoires in COVID-19. Study-level information: Acute-phase and convalescent COVID-19 samples originated in the United States, Italy and Spain. Sample material is recorded as cDNA or gDNA derived from T cells, B-cell-depleted T cells, or PBMCs.

The V end lost 5 bases, the J end lost 4 bases, and 18 bases lay between the germline ends. Germline V gene data show CDR1 as SGHVS and CDR2 as FNYEAQ. This CDR3 comprises 15 residues. In the original processing: By means of reference gene primer amplification, nucleated cell counts were estimated. The table came from immunoSEQ multiplex PCR; TCRdb's copy has only in-frame clones and leaves some out. D and trimming come from the DNA, and the V and J calls and clone size come from that table. The sample includes 200,000 to 250,000 clones, over 80% of them seen just once. Sequencing used peripheral blood. The sequence derives from a human donor in a cohort sampled during active COVID-19. This sequence joins TRBV7-6 and TRBJ2-7; perhaps TRBD2 as D (5 bases). CDR3 nucleotide sequence: TGTGCCAGCAGCCTAACGGCGGCAAGGGAGTACGAGCAGTACTTC. Encoded protein: CASSLTAAREYEQYF.